These 30 T cell receptor beta chains were all obtained from the same sample, sequenced in a study of T cells in Graves' hyperthyroidism and ophthalmopathy. Regions amplified from RNA transcripts were the TCR beta CDR3 regions. TCR CDR3 underwent first-round RT-PCR with the HTBI primer set. TCRdb passed the multiplex PCR reads through MiXCR, listing each CDR3 protein once. The sample lists around 340,000 distinct CDR3 sequences, 17% seen once, with around 35% in the top ten. The sequenced material came from blood. Every receptor here comes from a woman under 40 with Graves' hyperthyroidism that later progressed to Graves' ophthalmopathy.

J is TRBJ1-1 and V is TRBV28; D call uncertain. With 4 bases removed from V and 1 base from J, the gap between germline ends came to 13 bases. Germline CDR1 MDHEN, CDR2 SYDVKM. The length of the CDR3 is 15 residues. The CDR3 nucleotides read TGTGCCAGCAGTTCGACAACTTACAGGAACACTGAAGCTTTCTTT. Translation gives CASSSTTYRNTEAFF. The complete variable domain, with remaining parts taken from reference TRBV28 and TRBJ1-1, reads DVKVTQSSRYLVKRTGEKVFLECVQDMDHENMFWYRQDPGLGLRLIYFSYDVKMKEKGDIPEGYSVSREKKERFSLILESASTNQTSMYLCASSSTTYRNTEAFFGQGTRLTVV.

This clonotype appeared many times. The rearrangement links TRBV20-1 to TRBJ2-1; 9 bases fit TRBD1. The CDR3 loop spans 16 amino acids. V trimming: 0 bases; J trimming: 7 bases; junction bases outside the gene matches: 10. Per the germline V gene, CDR1 is DFQATT and CDR2 is SNEGSKA (reference sequence). The CDR3 nucleotides are TGCAGTGCTAGAGACCCGGGACAGGGTCTTCGGAATGAGCAGTTCTTC. Translation gives CSARDPGQGLRNEQFF.

A few counts support this clonotype. The chain combines TRBV5-1 with TRBJ2-7; tentatively, D is TRBD2 (5 bases). Deletions cut 1 base from V and 5 bases from J, with 13 bases between. Germline V gene sequence: CDR1 SGHRS, CDR2 YFSETQ. The CDR3 sequence is 14 residues long. CDR3 protein: CASSLQDSIDEQYF. The CDR3 DNA follows: TGCGCCAGCAGCTTGCAGGACTCCATAGACGAGCAGTACTTC.

This clonotype was detected a few times. The chain joins TRBV7-9 to TRBJ1-4; 8 bases are a match to TRBD1. Germline V gives CDR1 SEHNR, CDR2 FQNEAQ (reference sequence). V shed 3 bases and J 4 bases; nucleotides not matched to a gene: 4. This CDR3 spans 15 amino acids. The CDR3 protein is CASSLGGQGNEKLFF. The CDR3 bases are TGTGCCAGCAGCTTGGGTGGACAGGGTAATGAAAAACTGTTTTTT.

This clonotype has at least ten counts. V is TRBV29-1 and J is TRBJ2-3; TRBD2 matches at 14 bases. Germline assignment: CDR1 SQVTM and CDR2 ANQGSEA. The CDR3 has 14 residues. V was clipped by 6 bases and J by 8 bases; unmatched bases: 7. The CDR3 nucleotides are TGCAGCGTGGAGGGACTAGCGGGAGACAGTACGCAGTATTTT. It is translated as CSVEGLAGDSTQYF.

This clonotype was detected many times. The chain combines TRBV28 with TRBJ1-2, with TRBD1 as a possible D gene (5 bases). Germline V gene lookup returns CDR1 MDHEN and CDR2 SYDVKM. The CDR3 spans 15 residues. V was clipped by 7 bases and J by 2 bases, with 17 bases between them. CDR3 DNA: TGTGCCAGCAACCTGGGACGGTCGGGCAACTATGGCTACACCTTC. Protein sequence: CASNLGRSGNYGYTF.

Many counts were recorded for this clonotype. Written as DNA, the CDR3 is TGCAGCGTTGCAATTTTGACTAGCCTCACAGATACGCAGTATTTT. Protein sequence: CSVAILTSLTDTQYF. The chain recombines TRBV29-1 with TRBJ2-3, with TRBD2 matching over 7 bases. The CDR3 runs 15 residues. Germline loops: CDR1 SQVTM, CDR2 ANQGSEA. V lost 4 bases and J lost 2; bases outside the gene matches: 9.

This clonotype was seen at least ten times. The chain joins TRBV19 to TRBJ2-7, with D possibly matching TRBD2 (5 bases). Trimming cost V 1 base and J 2 bases, with 9 bases left between them. This CDR3 has 14 residues. The germline CDR1 and CDR2 sequences are LNHDA and SQIVND (reference sequence). CDR3 sequence reads: CASSIGAAPYEQYF. DNA for the CDR3: TGTGCCAGTAGTATAGGAGCGGCTCCCTACGAGCAGTACTTC.

This clonotype occurred a few times. The rearrangement uses TRBV7-8 and TRBJ2-3; 7 positions match TRBD1. The CDR3 consists of 16 residues. CDR1 is SGHVS and CDR2 is FQNEAQ in the germline V gene. With 1 base clipped from V and 4 bases from J, the junction kept 8 bases outside the gene matches. In DNA, the CDR3 is TGTGCCAGCAGCTTAGGTGGGGTGCAGGGGGCAGATACGCAGTATTTT. This encodes CASSLGGVQGADTQYF. Complete variable domain (other parts from reference TRBV7-8 and TRBJ2-3): GAGVSQSPRYKVAKRGQDVALRCDPISGHVSLFWYQQALGQGPEFLTYFQNEAQLDKSGLPSDRFFAERPEGSVSTLKIQRTQQEDSAVYLCASSLGGVQGADTQYFGPGTRLTVL.

The chain couples TRBV20-1 to TRBJ2-1; 8 bases are a match to TRBD1. After removal of 3 bases from V and 3 bases from J, the junction contained 7 bases not matched to a gene. Germline assignment: CDR1 DFQATT and CDR2 SNEGSKA (reference sequence). CDR3 length: 15 residues. CDR3 bases: TGCAGTGCTAGGTTTTTGGACAGGGACTACAATGAGCAGTTCTTC. It translates to CSARFLDRDYNEQFF.

At least ten counts were recorded for this clonotype. V usage is TRBV6-1 and J usage is TRBJ1-1; TRBD1 aligns across 10 bases. CDR1 MNHNS and CDR2 SASEGT come from the germline V gene. This CDR3 region has 15 residues. J lost 6 bases, V lost 10 bases, and 14 bases had no gene match. The CDR3 sequence: CANRKAVGQGAEAFF. In DNA, the CDR3 is TGTGCCAATCGAAAGGCTGTTGGACAGGGGGCTGAAGCTTTCTTT.

This clonotype came up many times. The chain couples TRBV28 to TRBJ1-6; unclear D gene. The CDR3 length is 13 residues. CDR1 is MDHEN, CDR2 SYDVKM, per germline. V was trimmed by 2 bases and J by 6 bases, leaving 5 bases between them. The CDR3 bases are TGTGCCAGCAGTTTAGTATTTAATTCACCCCTCCACTTT. The encoded protein is CASSLVFNSPLHF. The variable domain in full, with the rest retrieved from reference TRBV28 and TRBJ1-6, is DVKVTQSSRYLVKRTGEKVFLECVQDMDHENMFWYRQDPGLGLRLIYFSYDVKMKEKGDIPEGYSVSREKKERFSLILESASTNQTSMYLCASSLVFNSPLHFGNGTRLTVT.

Many counts were recorded for this clonotype. The V call is TRBV7-2, the J call TRBJ1-6; a weak D match, TRBD1 (5 bases). CDR3 size: 15 residues. CDR1 is SGHTA and CDR2 is FQGNSA in the germline V gene. The V and J ends lost 3 bases and 10 bases respectively, with 16 bases between them. CDR3 nucleotide sequence: TGTGCCAGCAGCTTTTTCAAAGGGGCGGCCTCACCCCTCCACTTT. This codes for CASSFFKGAASPLHF.

In its sample, this clonotype was seen many times. This rearrangement joins TRBV20-1 to TRBJ2-1; D perhaps matches TRBD2 (6 bases). CDR1 and CDR2 (germline): DFQATT, SNEGSKA (reference sequence). With 5 bases removed from V and 4 bases from J, the gap between germline ends came to 15 bases. The CDR3 runs to 14 residues. CDR3 in DNA: TGCAGTGCTCCAACTGGACTACTATACAATGAGCAGTTCTTC. The encoded protein is CSAPTGLLYNEQFF.

This clonotype turned up a few times. The V gene is TRBV14, the J gene TRBJ1-1; D is ambiguous. Germline CDR1 and CDR2: SGHDN and FVKESK. The V gene lost 4 bases and the J gene lost 0 bases, with 12 bases spanning the gap. The CDR3 is 15 residues long. This CDR3 reads CASSRLQRMNTEAFF. CDR3 nucleotides: TGTGCCAGCAGCCGTTTACAGCGGATGAACACTGAAGCTTTCTTT.

This clonotype was seen a few times. At one boundary the junction diverges from the germline segment, which might be a read error. The gene calls are TRBV27 and TRBJ2-5; a possible D gene is TRBD2 (5 bases). CDR1 and CDR2 (germline): MNHEY, SMNVEV (reference sequence). The CDR3 runs 17 residues. CDR3: CAGSGRRAEGTQETQYF. The CDR3 DNA sequence: TGTGCCGGCAGTGGAAGACGAGCAGAGGGAACGCAAGAGACCCAGTACTTC.

This clonotype was seen ten or more times. The gene calls are TRBV28 and TRBJ1-5, with D tentatively TRBD1 (6 bases). Germline V gene lookup returns CDR1 MDHEN and CDR2 SYDVKM. The CDR3 spans 15 residues. The V and J ends lost 8 bases and 6 bases respectively, with 20 bases between them. As DNA, the CDR3 is TGTGCCAGCGGAGGCCCCGGGACAAGAGGTCAGCCCCAGCATTTT. Residues: CASGGPGTRGQPQHF.

This clonotype appeared many times. V usage is TRBV6-6 and J usage is TRBJ2-7; the match to TRBD1 covers 9 bases. CDR3 length: 15 amino acids. Trimming removed 0 bases from V and 2 bases from J; junction bases left unmatched: 2. CDR1 and CDR2 from the germline V gene are MNHNY and SVGAGI (reference sequence). In DNA, the CDR3 is TGTGCCAGCAGTTACTCGACAGGGGGAACCTACGAGCAGTACTTC. This gives the protein CASSYSTGGTYEQYF.

This clonotype was counted a few times. J is TRBJ1-2 and V is TRBV20-1; 11 bases map to TRBD1. Germline lookup yields CDR1 DFQATT and CDR2 SNEGSKA (reference sequence). This CDR3 comprises 15 residues. V shed 6 bases and J 7 bases; nucleotides not matched to a gene: 13. CDR3 sequence: CSAINLNGTGGGYTF. CDR3 DNA: TGCAGTGCCATAAACCTAAATGGGACAGGGGGTGGCTACACCTTC.

This clonotype occurred many times. This chain joins TRBV29-1 and TRBJ1-4; unclear D gene. Germline CDR1 SQVTM, CDR2 ANQGSEA. Deletions cut 6 bases from V and 8 bases from J, with 16 bases between. This CDR3 spans 13 amino acids. CDR3 residues: CSVSGIGREKLFF. The DNA of the CDR3 is TGCAGCGTGTCCGGGATTGGAAGGGAAAAACTGTTTTTT.

The V gene is TRBV18, the J gene TRBJ1-3; D call uncertain. This CDR3 has 15 residues. V lost 2 bases, J lost 1 base, and 9 bases lay in between. CDR1 KGHSH and CDR2 LQKENI come from the germline V gene. The CDR3 sequence: CASSPEAFSGNTIYF. CDR3 in DNA: TGTGCCAGCTCACCAGAGGCCTTTTCTGGAAACACCATATATTTT.

The rearrangement uses TRBV3-1 and TRBJ1-2; 7 bases agree with TRBD1. V shed 1 base, J shed 8 bases, and the junction held 4 bases outside the gene matches. This CDR3 region has 13 residues. Germline CDR1 and CDR2: LGHDT and YNNKEL (reference sequence). CDR3 sequence: CASSQGAGGGYTF. The CDR3 coding sequence is TGTGCCAGCAGCCAAGGGGCAGGGGGAGGCTACACCTTC.

This clonotype has a count of ten or more. This chain connects TRBV11-2 to TRBJ2-7, with 10 nucleotides matching TRBD1. Trimming cost V 5 bases and J 2 bases; bases outside gene matches: 3. The germline V gene has CDR1 SGHAT and CDR2 FQNNGV. CDR3 size: 14 residues. In DNA form, the CDR3 reads TGTGCCAGCAGCCGAGGACAGGGGGCCTACGAGCAGTACTTC. Translated: CASSRGQGAYEQYF. Variable domain in full (rest from reference TRBV11-2 and TRBJ2-7): EAGVAQSPRYKIIEKRQSVAFWCNPISGHATLYWYQQILGQGPKLLIQFQNNGVVDDSQLPKDRFSAERLKGVDSTLKIQPAKLEDSAVYLCASSRGQGAYEQYFGPGTRLTVT.

This clonotype was seen repeatedly, ten times or more. The chain combines TRBV28 with TRBJ1-2; D perhaps matches TRBD1 (6 bases). The length of the CDR3 is 12 residues. The ends were cut back, 5 bases at V and 8 bases at J, with 12 bases in the middle. Germline-derived CDR1 and CDR2 are MDHEN and SYDVKM. The DNA for the CDR3 is TGTGCCAGCAGTGTCACCAGGGGCGGCTACACCTTC. Amino acid sequence: CASSVTRGGYTF.

This clonotype was counted many times. This rearrangement joins TRBV5-8 to TRBJ1-4; D is possibly TRBD1 (5 bases). CDR1 and CDR2 (germline): SGHTS, YDEGEE. This CDR3 comprises 14 residues. Between the trimmed V and J ends, which lost 4 bases and 7 bases, there was a span of 14 bases. The CDR3 here is CASSARGRGEKLFF. CDR3 DNA: TGTGCCAGCAGCGCACGGGGACGCGGTGAAAAACTGTTTTTT.

This clonotype was seen at least ten times. The V gene is TRBV30, the J gene TRBJ2-1; possibly TRBD1 or TRBD2 for D (5 bases each). The CDR3 contains 14 residues. Between the trimmed V and J ends, which lost 2 bases and 6 bases, there was a span of 14 bases. CDR1 and CDR2 from the germline V gene are GTSNPN and SVGIG (reference sequence). Here the CDR3 reads CAWSRGQDPNEQFF. The CDR3 DNA follows: TGTGCCTGGAGTCGGGGCCAGGATCCCAATGAGCAGTTCTTC.

This clonotype was detected many times. J is TRBJ2-5 and V is TRBV24-1, with D hard to call. This CDR3 has 13 residues. Germline V gene data show CDR1 as KGHDR and CDR2 as SFDVKD. Trimming pared 3 bases from V and 0 bases from J, leaving 4 bases between. CDR3: CATSDGYQETQYF. The DNA of the CDR3 is TGTGCCACCAGTGATGGGTACCAAGAGACCCAGTACTTC.

To note about this clonotype: The junction shows a germline mismatch at one end, possibly a read error. The J gene is TRBJ2-3, the V gene TRBV27; D ambiguous. The CDR3 spans 16 residues. CDR1 is MNHEY and CDR2 is SMNVEV in the germline V gene (reference sequence). CDR3 residues: CTSLPRPGRPTDTQYF. In nucleotides, the CDR3 is TGTACCAGCCTCCCCAGGCCGGGTAGGCCCACGGATACGCAGTATTTT.

The chain combines TRBV30 with TRBJ2-7, with unresolved D. This CDR3 spans 13 amino acids. Germline CDR1 reads GTSNPN; CDR2 reads SVGIG (reference sequence). The V and J ends lost 3 bases and 1 base respectively, with 10 bases between them. The CDR3 sequence: CAWSHGTSYEQYF. CDR3 coding DNA: TGTGCCTGGAGCCATGGAACATCCTACGAGCAGTACTTC.

As regards this clonotype: The junction shows a germline mismatch at one end, possibly a read error. The chain links TRBV4-2 to TRBJ1-6; D uncertain. The CDR3 has 16 amino acids. Germline V gives CDR1 LGHNA, CDR2 YNFKEQ. Here the CDR3 reads CASRQGRFAYNSPLHF. DNA of the CDR3: TGTGCCAGCAGACAAGGCAGGTTCGCCTATAATTCACCCCTCCACTTT.